The clone carrying this T cell receptor beta chain was counted a few times. Its antigen remains unidentified. This record comes from a study of vaccination and CD4 T cells after COVID-19. Treatment noted: approximately 9-day PBMC culture with coronavirus spike peptide pools or control peptides (ViraFEST assay). Those CD4+ T cells from the unexposed donor predate the COVID-19 pandemic (2011-2018). Scientists ran DNA taken from cultured CD4+ T cells through the Oncomine TCR Beta short-read assay for sequencing. Using its own MiXCR run on the PCR reads, TCRdb lists one record per CDR3 protein. The table has about 8,300 distinct CDR3 sequences, roughly 32% seen once. CDR1 is KGHSH, CDR2 LQKENI, per germline. The CDR3 runs to 15 residues. The junction had 3 bases not matched to a gene; V was cut back by 3 bases and J by 3 bases.

Sequenced input: CD4+ T cells from blood, cultured in vitro. The sequence came from a human donor in good health. J is TRBJ1-2 and V is TRBV18; 11 bases are shared with TRBD1. CDR3 in amino acids: CASSPRDRGYYGYTF. The CDR3 DNA follows: TGTGCCAGCTCACCGAGGGACAGGGGGTACTATGGCTACACCTTC.